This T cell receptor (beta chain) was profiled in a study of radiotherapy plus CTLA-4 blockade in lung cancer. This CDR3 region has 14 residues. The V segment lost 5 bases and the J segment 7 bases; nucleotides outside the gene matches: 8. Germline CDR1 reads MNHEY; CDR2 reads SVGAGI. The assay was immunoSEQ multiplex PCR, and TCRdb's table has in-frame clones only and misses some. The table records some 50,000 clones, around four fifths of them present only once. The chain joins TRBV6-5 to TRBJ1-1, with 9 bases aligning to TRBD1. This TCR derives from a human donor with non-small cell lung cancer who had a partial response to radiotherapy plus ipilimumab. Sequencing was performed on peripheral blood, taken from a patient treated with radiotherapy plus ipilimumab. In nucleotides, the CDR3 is TGTGCCAGCAGTCCTTTACAGGGGGCTGGTGAAGCTTTCTTT. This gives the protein CASSPLQGAGEAFF.